This T cell receptor (beta chain) emerged from a study of CXCR4 blockade with PD-1 therapy in pancreatic cancer. Study-wide points: Tumors were clonally expanded, mean around 0.14 versus 0.05 in healthy blood. More frequent amino acid clones had more nucleotide rearrangements, suggesting convergent selection. Sequencing covered TCRbeta chains only, not alpha chains.

With 5 bases clipped from V and 7 bases from J, the junction kept 10 bases outside the gene matches. CDR1 and CDR2 (germline): MNHGY, SAAAGT. This CDR3 is 16 amino acids long. No neoadjuvant therapy was given before resection to the patients supplying these archived tumor blocks. The method was immunoSEQ multiplex PCR; TCRdb's version includes in-frame clones alone and lacks a portion of them. The sample consists of hundreds of clones, about 30% of them appearing once. This clone came up a few times. Its antigen is as yet unknown. The origin of this receptor is a human donor with pancreatic ductal adenocarcinoma. This rearrangement joins TRBV6-8 to TRBJ2-2; 10 nucleotides agree with TRBD2. The sample taken for sequencing was tumor tissue. The CDR3 coding sequence is TGTGCCAGCAGTGCTAGAGCGGGAGGGCAGATCGGGGAGCTGTTTTTT. It is translated as CASSARAGGQIGELFF.